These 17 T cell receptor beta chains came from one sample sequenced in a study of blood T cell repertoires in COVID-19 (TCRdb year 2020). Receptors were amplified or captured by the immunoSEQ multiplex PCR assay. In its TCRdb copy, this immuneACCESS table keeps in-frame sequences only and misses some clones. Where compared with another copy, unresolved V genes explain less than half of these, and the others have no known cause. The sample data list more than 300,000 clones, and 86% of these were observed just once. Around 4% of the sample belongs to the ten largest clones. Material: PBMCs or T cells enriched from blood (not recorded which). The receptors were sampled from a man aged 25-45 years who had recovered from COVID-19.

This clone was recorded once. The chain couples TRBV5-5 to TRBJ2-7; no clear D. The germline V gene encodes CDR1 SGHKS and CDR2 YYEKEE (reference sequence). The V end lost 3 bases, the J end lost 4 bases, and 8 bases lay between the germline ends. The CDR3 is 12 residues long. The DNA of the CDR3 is TGTGCCAGCAGCTCCACTACTTACGAGCAGTACTTC. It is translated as CASSSTTYEQYF. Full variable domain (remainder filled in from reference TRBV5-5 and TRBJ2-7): DAGVTQSPTHLIKTRGQQVTLRCSPISGHKSVSWYQQVLGQGPQFIFQYYEKEERGRGNFPDRFSARQFPNYSSELNVNALLLGDSALYLCASSSTTYEQYFGPGTRLTVT.

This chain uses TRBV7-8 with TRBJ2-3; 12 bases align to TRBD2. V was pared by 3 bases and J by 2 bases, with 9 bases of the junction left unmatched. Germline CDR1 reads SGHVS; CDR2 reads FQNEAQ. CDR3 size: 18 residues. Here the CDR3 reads CASSFPATSGGPTDTQYF. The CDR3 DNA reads TGTGCCAGCAGCTTCCCGGCTACTAGCGGGGGGCCCACAGATACGCAGTATTTT.

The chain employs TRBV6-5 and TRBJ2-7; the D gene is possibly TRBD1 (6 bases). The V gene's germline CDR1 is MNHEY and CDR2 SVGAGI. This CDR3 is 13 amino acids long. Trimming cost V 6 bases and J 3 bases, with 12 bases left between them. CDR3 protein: CASSGEGGYEQYF. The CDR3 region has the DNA TGTGCCAGCAGCGGGGAAGGGGGCTACGAGCAGTACTTC.

CDR3 sequence reads: CASSLPTSGRALRAGELFF. CDR3 DNA sequence: TGTGCCAGCAGCTTACCGACTAGCGGGAGGGCCCTTAGGGCCGGGGAGCTGTTTTTT. The V call is TRBV7-8, the J call TRBJ2-2; TRBD2 matches 14 bases. In germline, CDR1 is SGHVS, CDR2 FQNEAQ. V gave up 2 bases and J gave up 6 bases; unmatched junction bases: 11. The CDR3 loop spans 19 amino acids.

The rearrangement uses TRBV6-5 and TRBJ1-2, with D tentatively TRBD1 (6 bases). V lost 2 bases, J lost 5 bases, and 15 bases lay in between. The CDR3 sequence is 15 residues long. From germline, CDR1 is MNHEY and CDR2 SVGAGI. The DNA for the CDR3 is TGTGCCAGCAGTTACGCTTCTTCTCAGGGGTATGGCTACACCTTC. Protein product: CASSYASSQGYGYTF.

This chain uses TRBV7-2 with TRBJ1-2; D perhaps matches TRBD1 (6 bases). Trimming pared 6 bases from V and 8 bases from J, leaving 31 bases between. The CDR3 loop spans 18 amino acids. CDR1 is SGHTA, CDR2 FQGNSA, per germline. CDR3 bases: TGTGCCAGCAGTGGGAAGCGGGACATCACCGCCTTATCTGAAGGCTACACCTTC. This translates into CASSGKRDITALSEGYTF.

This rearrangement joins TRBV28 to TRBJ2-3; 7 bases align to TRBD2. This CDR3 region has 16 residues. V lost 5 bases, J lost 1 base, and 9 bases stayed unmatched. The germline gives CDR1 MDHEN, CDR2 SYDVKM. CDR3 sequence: CASSPHWAGGTDTQYF. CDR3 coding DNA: TGTGCCAGCAGTCCCCACTGGGCGGGGGGCACAGATACGCAGTATTTT.

DNA of the CDR3: TGTGCCAGCAGTGACTCGGTCGGGTTCGGTGAAGCTTTCTTT. This codes for CASSDSVGFGEAFF. This chain joins TRBV6-4 and TRBJ1-1; D remains unclear. From germline, CDR1 is MRHNA and CDR2 SNTAGT. V was pared by 0 bases and J by 7 bases, with 12 bases between. The CDR3 consists of 14 residues.

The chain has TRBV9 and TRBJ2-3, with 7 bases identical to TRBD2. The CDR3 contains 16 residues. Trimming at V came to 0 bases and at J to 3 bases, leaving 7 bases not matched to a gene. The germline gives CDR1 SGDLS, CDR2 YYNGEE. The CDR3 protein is CASSVDGTITTDTQYF. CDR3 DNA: TGTGCCAGCAGCGTAGATGGGACTATAACTACAGATACGCAGTATTTT.

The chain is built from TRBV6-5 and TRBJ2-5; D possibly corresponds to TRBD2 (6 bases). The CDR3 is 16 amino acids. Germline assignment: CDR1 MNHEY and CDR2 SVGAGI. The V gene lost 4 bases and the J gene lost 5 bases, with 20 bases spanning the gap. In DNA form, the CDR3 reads TGTGCCAGCAGTTCGGGATTTGTGGGAGGCCGGGAGACCCAGTACTTC. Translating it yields CASSSGFVGGRETQYF.

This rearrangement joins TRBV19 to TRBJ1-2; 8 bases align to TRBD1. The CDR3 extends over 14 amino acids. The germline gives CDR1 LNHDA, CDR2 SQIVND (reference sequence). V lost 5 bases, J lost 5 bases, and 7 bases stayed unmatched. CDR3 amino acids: CASSDGQGIYGYTF. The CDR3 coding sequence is TGTGCCAGTAGTGACGGACAGGGAATATATGGCTACACCTTC.

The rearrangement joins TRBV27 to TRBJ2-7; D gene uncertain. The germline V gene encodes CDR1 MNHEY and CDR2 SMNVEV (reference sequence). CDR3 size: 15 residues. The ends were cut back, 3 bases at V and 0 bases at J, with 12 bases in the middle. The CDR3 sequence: CASSFSGIYSYEQYF. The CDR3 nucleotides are TGTGCCAGCAGTTTTTCCGGTATATACTCCTACGAGCAGTACTTC.

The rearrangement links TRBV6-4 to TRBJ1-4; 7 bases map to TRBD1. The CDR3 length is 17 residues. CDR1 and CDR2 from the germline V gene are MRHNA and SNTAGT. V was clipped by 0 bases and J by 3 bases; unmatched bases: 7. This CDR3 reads CASSDSLNRGANEKLFF. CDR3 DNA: TGTGCCAGCAGTGACTCGTTAAACAGGGGCGCTAATGAAAAACTGTTTTTT.

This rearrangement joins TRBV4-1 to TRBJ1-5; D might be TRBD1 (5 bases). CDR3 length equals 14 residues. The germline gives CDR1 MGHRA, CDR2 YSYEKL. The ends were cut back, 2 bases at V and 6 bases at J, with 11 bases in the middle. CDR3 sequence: CASSQNAGPQPQHF. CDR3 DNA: TGCGCCAGCAGCCAAAATGCAGGGCCTCAGCCCCAGCATTTT.

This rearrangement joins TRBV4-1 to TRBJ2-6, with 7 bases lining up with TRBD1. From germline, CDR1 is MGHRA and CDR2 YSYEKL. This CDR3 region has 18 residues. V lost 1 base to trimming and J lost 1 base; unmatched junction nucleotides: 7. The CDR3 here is CASSQAPGQPSGANVLTF. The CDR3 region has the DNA TGCGCCAGCAGCCAAGCCCCGGGACAGCCTTCTGGGGCCAACGTCCTGACTTTC.

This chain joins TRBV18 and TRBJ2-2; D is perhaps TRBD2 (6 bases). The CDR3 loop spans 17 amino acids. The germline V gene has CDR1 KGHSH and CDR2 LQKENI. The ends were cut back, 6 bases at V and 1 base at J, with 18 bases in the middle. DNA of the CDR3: TGTGCCAGCTCTCCTAAAGCAGAGGGACTGAACACCGGGGAGCTGTTTTTT. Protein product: CASSPKAEGLNTGELFF. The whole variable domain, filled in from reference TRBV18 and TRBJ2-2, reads NAGVMQNPRHLVRRRGQEARLRCSPMKGHSHVYWYRQLPEEGLKFMVYLQKENIIDESGMPKERFSAEFPKEGPSILRIQQVVRGDSAAYFCASSPKAEGLNTGELFFGEGSRLTVL.

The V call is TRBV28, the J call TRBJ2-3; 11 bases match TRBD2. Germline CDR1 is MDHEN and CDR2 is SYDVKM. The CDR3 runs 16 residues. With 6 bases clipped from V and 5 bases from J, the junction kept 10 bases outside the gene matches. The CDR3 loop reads CASSAKLAGVRDTQYF. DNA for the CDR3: TGTGCCAGCAGCGCCAAACTAGCGGGAGTTCGAGATACGCAGTATTTT. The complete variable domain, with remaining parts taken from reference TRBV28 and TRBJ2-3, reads DVKVTQSSRYLVKRTGEKVFLECVQDMDHENMFWYRQDPGLGLRLIYFSYDVKMKEKGDIPEGYSVSREKKERFSLILESASTNQTSMYLCASSAKLAGVRDTQYFGPGTRLTVL.